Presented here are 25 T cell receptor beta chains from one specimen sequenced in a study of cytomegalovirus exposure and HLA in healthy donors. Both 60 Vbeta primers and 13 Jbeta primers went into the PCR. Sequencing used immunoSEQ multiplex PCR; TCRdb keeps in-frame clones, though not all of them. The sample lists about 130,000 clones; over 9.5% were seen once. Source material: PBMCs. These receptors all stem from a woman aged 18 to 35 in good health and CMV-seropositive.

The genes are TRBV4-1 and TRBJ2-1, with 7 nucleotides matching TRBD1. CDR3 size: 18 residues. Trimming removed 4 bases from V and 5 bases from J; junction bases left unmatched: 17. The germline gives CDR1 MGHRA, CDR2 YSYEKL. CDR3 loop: CASSPAPPGTEINNEQFF. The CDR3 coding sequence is TGCGCCAGCAGCCCCGCACCCCCCGGGACAGAAATTAACAATGAGCAGTTCTTC.

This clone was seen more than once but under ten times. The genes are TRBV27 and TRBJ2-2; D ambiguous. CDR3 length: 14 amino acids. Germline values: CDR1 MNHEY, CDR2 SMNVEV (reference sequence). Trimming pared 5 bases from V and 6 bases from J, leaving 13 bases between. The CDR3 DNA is TGTGCCAGCAGTCCGCGCTTCATCTCCGGGGAGCTGTTTTTT. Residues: CASSPRFISGELFF.

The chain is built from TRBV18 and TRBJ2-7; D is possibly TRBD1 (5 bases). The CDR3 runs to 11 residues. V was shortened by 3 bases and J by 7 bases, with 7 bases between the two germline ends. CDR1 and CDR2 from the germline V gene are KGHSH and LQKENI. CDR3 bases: TGTGCCAGCTCACCCGACAGAGAGCAGTACTTC. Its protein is CASSPDREQYF.

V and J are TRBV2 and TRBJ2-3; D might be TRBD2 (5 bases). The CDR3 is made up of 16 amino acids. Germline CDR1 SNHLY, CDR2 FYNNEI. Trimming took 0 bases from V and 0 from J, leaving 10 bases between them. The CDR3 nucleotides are TGTGCCAGCAGTGAAGCCCTAAGCGGTAGCACAGATACGCAGTATTTT. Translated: CASSEALSGSTDTQYF.

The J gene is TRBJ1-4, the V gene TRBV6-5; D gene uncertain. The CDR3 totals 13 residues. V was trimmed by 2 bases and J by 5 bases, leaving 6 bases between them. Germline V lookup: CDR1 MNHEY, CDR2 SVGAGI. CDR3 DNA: TGTGCCAGCAGTTACAAAGAGAATGAAAAACTGTTTTTT. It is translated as CASSYKENEKLFF.

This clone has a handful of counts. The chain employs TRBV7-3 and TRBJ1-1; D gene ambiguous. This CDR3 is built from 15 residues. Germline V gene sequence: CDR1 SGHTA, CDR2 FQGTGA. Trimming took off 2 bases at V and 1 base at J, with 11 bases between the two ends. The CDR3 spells CASSLVGGKNTEAFF. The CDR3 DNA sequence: TGTGCCAGCAGCTTAGTGGGAGGAAAGAACACTGAAGCTTTCTTT.

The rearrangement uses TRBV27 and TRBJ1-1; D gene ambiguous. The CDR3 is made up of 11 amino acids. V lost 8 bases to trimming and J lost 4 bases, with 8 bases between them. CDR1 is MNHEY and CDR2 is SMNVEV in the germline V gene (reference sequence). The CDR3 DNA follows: TGTGCCAGCCGACGGGGCACTGAAGCTTTCTTT. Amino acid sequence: CASRRGTEAFF.

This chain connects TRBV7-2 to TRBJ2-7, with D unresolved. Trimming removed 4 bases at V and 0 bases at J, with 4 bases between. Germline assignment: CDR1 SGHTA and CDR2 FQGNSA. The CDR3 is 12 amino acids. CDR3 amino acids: CASSSSSYEQYF. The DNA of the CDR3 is TGTGCCAGCAGCTCTAGCTCCTACGAGCAGTACTTC.

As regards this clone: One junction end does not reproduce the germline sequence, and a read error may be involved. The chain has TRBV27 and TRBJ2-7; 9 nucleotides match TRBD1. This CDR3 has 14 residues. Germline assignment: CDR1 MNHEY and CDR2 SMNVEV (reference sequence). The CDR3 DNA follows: TGTGCCAGCAGTTTATCGGGGACAGGGTATACCACAAGCTTC. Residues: CASSLSGTGYTTSF.

CDR3 amino acids: CASSGVSGGNTEAFF. The CDR3 nucleotides are TGTGCCAGCAGTGGGGTTTCAGGGGGTAACACTGAAGCTTTCTTT. The rearrangement links TRBV6-1 to TRBJ1-1; 7 bases map to TRBD1. Germline V gene lookup returns CDR1 MNHNS and CDR2 SASEGT. V was pared by 4 bases and J by 2 bases, with 7 bases of the junction left unmatched. The CDR3 covers 15 residues.

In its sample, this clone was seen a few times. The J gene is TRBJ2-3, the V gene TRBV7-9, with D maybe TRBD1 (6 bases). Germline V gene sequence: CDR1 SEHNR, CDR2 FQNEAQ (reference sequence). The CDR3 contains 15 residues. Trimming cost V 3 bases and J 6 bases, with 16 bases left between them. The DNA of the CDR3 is TGTGCCAGCAGCTTCAGCCAGGGGATGTTGGATACGCAGTATTTT. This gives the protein CASSFSQGMLDTQYF.

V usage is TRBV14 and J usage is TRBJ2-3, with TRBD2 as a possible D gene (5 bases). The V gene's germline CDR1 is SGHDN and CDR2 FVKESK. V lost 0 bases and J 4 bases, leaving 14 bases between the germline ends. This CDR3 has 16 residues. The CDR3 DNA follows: TGTGCCAGCAGCCAAGAGGTGGGAGTGCGGGCAGATACGCAGTATTTT. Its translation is CASSQEVGVRADTQYF.

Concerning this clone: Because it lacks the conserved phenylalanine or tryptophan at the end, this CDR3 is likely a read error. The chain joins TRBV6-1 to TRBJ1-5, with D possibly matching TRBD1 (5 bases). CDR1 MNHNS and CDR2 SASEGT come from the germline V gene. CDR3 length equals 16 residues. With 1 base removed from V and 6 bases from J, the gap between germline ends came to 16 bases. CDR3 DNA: TGTGCCAGCAGTGAAGGGGTTCGGGGGGGAGGTCAGCCCCAGCATCTT. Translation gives CASSEGVRGGGQPQHL.

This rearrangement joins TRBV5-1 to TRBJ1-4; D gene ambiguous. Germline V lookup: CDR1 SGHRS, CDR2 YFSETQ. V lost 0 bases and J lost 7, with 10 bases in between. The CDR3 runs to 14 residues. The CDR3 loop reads CASSLGSGSEKLFF. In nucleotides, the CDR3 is TGCGCCAGCAGCTTGGGCAGCGGAAGTGAAAAACTGTTTTTT.

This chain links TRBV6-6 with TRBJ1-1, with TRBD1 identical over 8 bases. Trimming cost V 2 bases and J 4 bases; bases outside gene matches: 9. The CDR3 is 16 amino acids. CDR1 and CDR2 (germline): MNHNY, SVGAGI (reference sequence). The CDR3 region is CASSYTRTGLGTEAFF. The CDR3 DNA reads TGTGCCAGCAGTTACACACGGACAGGGTTGGGCACTGAAGCTTTCTTT.

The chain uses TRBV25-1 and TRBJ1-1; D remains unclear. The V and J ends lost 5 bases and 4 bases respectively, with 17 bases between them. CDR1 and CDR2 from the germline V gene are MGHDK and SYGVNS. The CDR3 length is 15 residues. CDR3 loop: CASSIPMDRGTEAFF. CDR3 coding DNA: TGTGCCAGCAGTATCCCCATGGACCGGGGCACTGAAGCTTTCTTT.

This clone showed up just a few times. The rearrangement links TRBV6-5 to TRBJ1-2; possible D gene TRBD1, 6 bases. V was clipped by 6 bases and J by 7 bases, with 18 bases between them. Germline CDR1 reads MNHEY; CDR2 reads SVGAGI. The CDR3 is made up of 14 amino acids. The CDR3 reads CASRGLYRDGGYTF. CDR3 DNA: TGTGCCAGCAGGGGGCTTTACAGGGATGGTGGCTACACCTTC.

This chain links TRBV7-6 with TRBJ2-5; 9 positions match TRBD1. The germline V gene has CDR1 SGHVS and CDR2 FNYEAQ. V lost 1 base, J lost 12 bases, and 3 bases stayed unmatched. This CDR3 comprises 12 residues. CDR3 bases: TGTGCCAGCAGCTTAGTGGGACAGGGAAAGTACTTC. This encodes CASSLVGQGKYF.

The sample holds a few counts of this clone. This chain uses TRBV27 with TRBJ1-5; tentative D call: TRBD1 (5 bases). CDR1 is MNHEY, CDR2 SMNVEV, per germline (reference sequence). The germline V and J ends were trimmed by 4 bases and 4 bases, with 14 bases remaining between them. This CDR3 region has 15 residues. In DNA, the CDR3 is TGTGCCAGCAGTTGGGGCGGGAGGGCAAATCAGCCCCAGCATTTT. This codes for CASSWGGRANQPQHF.

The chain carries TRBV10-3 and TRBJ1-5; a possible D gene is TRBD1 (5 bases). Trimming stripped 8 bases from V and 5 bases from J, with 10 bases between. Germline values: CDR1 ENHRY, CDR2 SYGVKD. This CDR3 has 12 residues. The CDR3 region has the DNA TGTGCCATCGGGCAGGGCGATCAGCCCCAGCATTTT. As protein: CAIGQGDQPQHF.

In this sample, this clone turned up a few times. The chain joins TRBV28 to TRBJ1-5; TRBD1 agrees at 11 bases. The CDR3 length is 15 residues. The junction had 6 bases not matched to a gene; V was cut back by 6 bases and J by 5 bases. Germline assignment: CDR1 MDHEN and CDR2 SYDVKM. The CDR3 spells CASSPGTGGYQPQHF. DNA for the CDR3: TGTGCCAGCAGCCCCGGGACAGGGGGATATCAGCCCCAGCATTTT.

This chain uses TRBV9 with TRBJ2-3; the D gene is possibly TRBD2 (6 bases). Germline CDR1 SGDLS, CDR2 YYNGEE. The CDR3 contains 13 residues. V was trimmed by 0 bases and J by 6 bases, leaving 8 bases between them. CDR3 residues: CASSVVEGDTQYF. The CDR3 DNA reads TGTGCCAGCAGCGTAGTGGAGGGGGATACGCAGTATTTT.

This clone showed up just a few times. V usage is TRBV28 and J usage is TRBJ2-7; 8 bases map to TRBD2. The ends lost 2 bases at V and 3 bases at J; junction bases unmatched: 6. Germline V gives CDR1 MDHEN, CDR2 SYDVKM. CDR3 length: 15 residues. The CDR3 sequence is CASSLIGLAIYEQYF. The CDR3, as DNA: TGTGCCAGCAGTTTAATCGGACTAGCCATCTACGAGCAGTACTTC.

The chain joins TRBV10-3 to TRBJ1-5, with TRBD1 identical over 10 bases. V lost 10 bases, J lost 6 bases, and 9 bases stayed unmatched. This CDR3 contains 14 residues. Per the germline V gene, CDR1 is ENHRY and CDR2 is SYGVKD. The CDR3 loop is CATAGTGVGQPQHF. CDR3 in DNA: TGTGCCACTGCCGGGACAGGGGTTGGTCAGCCCCAGCATTTT.

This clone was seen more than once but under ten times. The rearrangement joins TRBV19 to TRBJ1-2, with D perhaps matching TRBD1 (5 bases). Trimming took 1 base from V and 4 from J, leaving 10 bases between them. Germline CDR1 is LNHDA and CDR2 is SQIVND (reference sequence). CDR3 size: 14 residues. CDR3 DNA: TGTGCCAGTAGTATAGTCGACAGTGGCTATGGCTACACCTTC. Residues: CASSIVDSGYGYTF. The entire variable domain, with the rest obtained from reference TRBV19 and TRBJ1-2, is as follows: DGGITQSPKYLFRKEGQNVTLSCEQNLNHDAMYWYRQDPGQGLRLIYYSQIVNDFQKGDIAEGYSVSREKKESFPLTVTSAQKNPTAFYLCASSIVDSGYGYTFGSGTRLTVV.